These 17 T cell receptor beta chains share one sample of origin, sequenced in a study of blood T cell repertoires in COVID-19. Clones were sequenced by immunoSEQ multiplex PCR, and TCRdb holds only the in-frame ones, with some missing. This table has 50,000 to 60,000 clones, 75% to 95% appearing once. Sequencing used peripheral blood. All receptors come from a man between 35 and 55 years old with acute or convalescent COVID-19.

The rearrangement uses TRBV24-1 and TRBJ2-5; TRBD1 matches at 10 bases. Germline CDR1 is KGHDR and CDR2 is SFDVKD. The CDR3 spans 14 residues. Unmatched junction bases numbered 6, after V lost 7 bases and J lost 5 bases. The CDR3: CATSLTGGVETQYF. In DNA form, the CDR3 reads TGTGCCACCAGCTTGACAGGGGGCGTGGAGACCCAGTACTTC.

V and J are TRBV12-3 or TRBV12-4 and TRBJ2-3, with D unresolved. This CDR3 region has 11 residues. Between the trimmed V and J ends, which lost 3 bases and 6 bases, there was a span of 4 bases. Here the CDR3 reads CASSFSDTQYF. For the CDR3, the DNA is TGTGCCAGCAGTTTTTCTGATACGCAGTATTTT.

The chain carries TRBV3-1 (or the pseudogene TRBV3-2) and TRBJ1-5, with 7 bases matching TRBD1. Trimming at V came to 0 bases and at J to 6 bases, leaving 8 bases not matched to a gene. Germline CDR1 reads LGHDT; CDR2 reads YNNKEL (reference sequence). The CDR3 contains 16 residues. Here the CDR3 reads CASSQDHVAGGQPQHF. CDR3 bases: TGTGCCAGCAGCCAAGATCACGTGGCAGGGGGTCAGCCCCAGCATTTT.

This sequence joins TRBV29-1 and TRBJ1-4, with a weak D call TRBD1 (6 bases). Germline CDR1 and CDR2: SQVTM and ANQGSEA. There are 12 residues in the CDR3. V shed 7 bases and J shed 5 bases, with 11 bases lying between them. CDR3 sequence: CSADSENEKLFF. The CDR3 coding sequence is TGCAGCGCGGACAGTGAAAATGAAAAACTGTTTTTT.

DNA for the CDR3: TGTGCCAGTAGAGTAGCGGGAAGCTCCTACGAGCAGTACTTC. It encodes CASRVAGSSYEQYF. The chain is built from TRBV19 and TRBJ2-7, with 8 bases fitting TRBD2. Germline V gives CDR1 LNHDA, CDR2 SQIVND (reference sequence). There are 14 residues in the CDR3. The V gene end was trimmed by 6 bases and the J gene end by 0 bases; junction bases not matched to a gene: 4.

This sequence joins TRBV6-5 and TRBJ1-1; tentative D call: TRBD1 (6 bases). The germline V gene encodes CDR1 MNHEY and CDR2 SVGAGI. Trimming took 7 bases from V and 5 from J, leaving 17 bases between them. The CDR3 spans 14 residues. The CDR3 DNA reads TGTGCCAGCACTCGCAGGGGATCGGGGACTGAAGCTTTCTTT. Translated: CASTRRGSGTEAFF.

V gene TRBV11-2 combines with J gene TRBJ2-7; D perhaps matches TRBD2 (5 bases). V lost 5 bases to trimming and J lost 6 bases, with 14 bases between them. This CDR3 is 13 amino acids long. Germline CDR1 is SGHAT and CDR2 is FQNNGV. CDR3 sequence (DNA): TGTGCCAGCAGCCCGCCGCGCGGGCGCGAGCAGTACTTC. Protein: CASSPPRGREQYF.

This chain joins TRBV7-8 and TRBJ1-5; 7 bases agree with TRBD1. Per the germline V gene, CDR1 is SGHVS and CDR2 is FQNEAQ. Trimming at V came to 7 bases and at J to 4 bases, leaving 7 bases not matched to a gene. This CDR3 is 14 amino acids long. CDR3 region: CASNRRGLNQPQHF. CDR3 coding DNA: TGTGCCAGCAACAGAAGGGGGCTGAATCAGCCCCAGCATTTT.

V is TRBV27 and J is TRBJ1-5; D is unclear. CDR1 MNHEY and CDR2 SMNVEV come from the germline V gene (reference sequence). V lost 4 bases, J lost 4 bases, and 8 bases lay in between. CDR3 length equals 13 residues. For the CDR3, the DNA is TGTGCCAGCAGTTCCAGGAGGAATCAGCCCCAGCATTTT. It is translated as CASSSRRNQPQHF.

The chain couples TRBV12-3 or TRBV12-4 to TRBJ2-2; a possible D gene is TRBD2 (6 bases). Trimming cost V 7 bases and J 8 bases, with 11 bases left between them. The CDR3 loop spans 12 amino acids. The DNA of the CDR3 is TGTGCCAGCACCTTGGGAGGAGGGGAGCTGTTTTTT. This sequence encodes CASTLGGGELFF.

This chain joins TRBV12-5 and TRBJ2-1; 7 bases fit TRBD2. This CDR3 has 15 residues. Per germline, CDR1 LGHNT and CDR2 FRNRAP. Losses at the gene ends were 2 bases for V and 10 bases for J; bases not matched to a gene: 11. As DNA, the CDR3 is TGTGCTAGTGGTTTGTGGGCGGCAGCCGGGAGGGAGCAGTTCTTC. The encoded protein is CASGLWAAAGREQFF. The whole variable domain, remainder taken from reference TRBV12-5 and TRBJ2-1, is DARVTQTPRHKVTEMGQEVTMRCQPILGHNTVFWYRQTMMQGLELLAYFRNRAPLDDSGMPKDRFSAEMPDATLATLKIQPSEPRDSAVYFCASGLWAAAGREQFFGPGTRLTVL.

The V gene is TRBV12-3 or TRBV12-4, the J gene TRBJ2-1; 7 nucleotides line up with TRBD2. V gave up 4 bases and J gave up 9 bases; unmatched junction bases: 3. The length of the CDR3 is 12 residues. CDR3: CASSSLAPEQFF. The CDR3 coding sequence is TGTGCCAGCAGTTCACTAGCGCCTGAGCAGTTCTTC.

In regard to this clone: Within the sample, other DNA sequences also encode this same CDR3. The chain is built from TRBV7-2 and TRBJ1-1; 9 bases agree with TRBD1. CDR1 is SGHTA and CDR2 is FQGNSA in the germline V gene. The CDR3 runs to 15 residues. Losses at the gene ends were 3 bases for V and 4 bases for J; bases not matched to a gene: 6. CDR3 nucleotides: TGTGCCAGCAGCTTGGACAGGGGCCGGGGCACTGAAGCTTTCTTT. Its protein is CASSLDRGRGTEAFF.

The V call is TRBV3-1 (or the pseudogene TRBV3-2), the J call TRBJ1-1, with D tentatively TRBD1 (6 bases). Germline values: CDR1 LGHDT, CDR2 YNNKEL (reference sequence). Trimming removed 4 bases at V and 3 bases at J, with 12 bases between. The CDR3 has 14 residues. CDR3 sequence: CASSRKGGDTEAFF. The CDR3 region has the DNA TGTGCCAGCAGCCGGAAAGGGGGGGACACTGAAGCTTTCTTT.

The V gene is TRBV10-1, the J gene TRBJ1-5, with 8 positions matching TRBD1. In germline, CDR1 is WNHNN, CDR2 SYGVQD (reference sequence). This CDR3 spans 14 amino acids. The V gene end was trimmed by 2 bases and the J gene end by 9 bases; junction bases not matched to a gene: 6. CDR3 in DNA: TGCGCCAGCAGTGAGCAGGGGGCCGAGGGGCCCCAGCATTTT. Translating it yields CASSEQGAEGPQHF.

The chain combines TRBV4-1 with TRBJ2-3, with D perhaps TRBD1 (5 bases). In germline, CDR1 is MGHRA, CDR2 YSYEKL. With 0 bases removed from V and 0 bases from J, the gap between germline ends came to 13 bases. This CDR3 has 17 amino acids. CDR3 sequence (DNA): TGCGCCAGCAGCCAAGATCGTACAGGTCCTAGCACAGATACGCAGTATTTT. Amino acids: CASSQDRTGPSTDTQYF.

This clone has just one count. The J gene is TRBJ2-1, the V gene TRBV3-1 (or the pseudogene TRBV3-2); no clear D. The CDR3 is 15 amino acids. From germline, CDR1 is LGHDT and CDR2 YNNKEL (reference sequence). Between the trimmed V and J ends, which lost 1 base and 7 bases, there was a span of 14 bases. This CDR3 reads CASSQAGTEWNEQFF. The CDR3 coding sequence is TGTGCCAGCAGCCAAGCAGGCACAGAATGGAATGAGCAGTTCTTC.